This passage covers 8 T cell receptor beta chains from one sample sequenced in a study of T cells expressing NK-cell markers. TCRdb derives one entry per CDR3 protein from the 5' RACE reads, leaving out DNA. Its table records about 300,000 distinct CDR3 sequences. The sequenced sample was blood T cells: a sorted CD56 or NKG2C T cell subset, CD4+ or CD8+ T cells, or bulk PBMC T cells (not recorded which). Source of these receptors: a woman between 18 and 70 years old in good health.

The chain employs TRBV9 and TRBJ2-5; TCRdb proposes TRBD2, but this gene call is untestable without DNA. CDR3 size: 16 residues. Germline V gene lookup returns CDR1 SGDLS and CDR2 YYNGEE. The CDR3 loop reads CASSPSGTSGGETQYF.

The rearrangement joins TRBV12-3 or TRBV12-4 to TRBJ2-2; TCRdb designates TRBD2, a call that cannot be tested without DNA. The CDR3 consists of 15 residues. The CDR3 spells CASSPSGSRTGELFF.

V gene TRBV7-6 combines with J gene TRBJ2-7; TCRdb reports TRBD1, a call that lacks DNA to check it against. CDR1 SGHVS and CDR2 FNYEAQ come from the germline V gene. CDR3 length: 11 amino acids. CDR3 sequence: CASGRAYEQYF.

V usage is TRBV20-1 and J usage is TRBJ1-5; TCRdb indicates TRBD1, and absent DNA this call remains unverified. The CDR3 loop spans 15 amino acids. Germline CDR1 DFQATT, CDR2 SNEGSKA (reference sequence). CDR3: CSARAYRVSNQPQHF.

CDR3 sequence reads: CAIRTLAGQGHEQYF. This chain connects TRBV10-3 to TRBJ2-7; there is no DNA to check the TCRdb D call of TRBD1. CDR3 size: 15 residues. Per germline, CDR1 ENHRY and CDR2 SYGVKD.

CDR3 sequence reads: CSASAGEVSYNEQFF. This chain links TRBV20-1 with TRBJ2-1; TCRdb indicates TRBD2, and absent DNA this call remains unverified. The germline CDR1 and CDR2 sequences are DFQATT and SNEGSKA (reference sequence). This CDR3 spans 15 amino acids.

This chain joins TRBV2 and TRBJ1-1; TCRdb selects TRBD1, and the lack of DNA leaves this call unchecked. This CDR3 region has 15 residues. Germline V CDR1 and CDR2: SNHLY, FYNNEI. The CDR3 sequence is CASSLKRAGNTEAFF.

The chain couples TRBV5-1 to TRBJ1-6. This CDR3 has 15 residues. CDR1 is SGHRS, CDR2 YFSETQ, per germline. CDR3: CASSPEGGFGSPLHF.